One sample yielded the 2 T cell receptor beta chains listed below, sequenced in a study of blood T cell repertoires in COVID-19. The data were produced by immunoSEQ multiplex PCR, yet TCRdb's version contains in-frame clones alone and is incomplete. The sample yields 50,000 to 65,000 clones, about 91% seen once. The sequenced material came from peripheral blood. The receptors here all came from a man aged 50-60 years with active COVID-19.

V and J are TRBV11-1 and TRBJ2-5, with a weak D call TRBD2 (5 bases). CDR1 is SGHAT and CDR2 is FQDESV in the germline V gene (reference sequence). The CDR3 has 14 residues. Trimming stripped 5 bases from V and 5 bases from J, with 15 bases between. The CDR3 loop reads CASSRTGSGETQYF. The CDR3 DNA sequence: TGTGCCAGCAGCAGAACCGGGTCGGGGGAGACCCAGTACTTC.

J is TRBJ2-1 and V is TRBV6-5, with D possibly TRBD2 on 5 matching bases. Germline assignment: CDR1 MNHEY and CDR2 SVGAGI. The CDR3 contains 14 residues. V was trimmed by 6 bases and J by 9 bases, leaving 18 bases between them. The DNA for the CDR3 is TGTGCCAGCAGAGACGGGCTAGCAGACGGTGAGCAGTTCTTC. This gives the protein CASRDGLADGEQFF.